Listed below are T cell receptor beta chains from one sample, sequenced in a study of CD8 T cells in ankylosing spondylitis. MiXCR was run by TCRdb on the 5' RACE reads, yielding one entry per CDR3 protein. The data hold some 90,000 distinct CDR3 sequences, with under 30% observed a single time. Sequenced material: blood, either unsorted or a sorted T cell fraction (not recorded which). These receptors originate from a male donor with ankylosing spondylitis or in good health (not recorded which). Each CDR3 is given with its conserved first and last residue. The D gene is left open where the match is weak. Expanded clones are given a class, and other clones once, few, many or no size at all.

d_call	j_call	clone_size	v_call	cdr3_nt	cdr3_aa
-	TRBJ1-1	few	TRBV18	TGTGCCAGCTCACGTGGGGGGGCGCTTACTGAAGCTTTCTTT	CASSRGGALTEAFF
-	TRBJ2-1	few	TRBV5-1	TGCGCCAGCAGCTTCCGGGGGTACAATGAGCAGTTCTTC	CASSFRGYNEQFF
-	TRBJ1-2	-	TRBV4-2	TGTGCCAGCAGCGCCGGACTCTATGGCTACACCTTC	CASSAGLYGYTF
-	TRBJ1-1	few	TRBV9	TGTGCCAGCAGCCCTCCGACTGGGAACACTGAAGCTTTCTTT	CASSPPTGNTEAFF
-	TRBJ2-7	-	TRBV25-1	TGTGCCAGCAGGGACACGTTGGGGGATCGGGAGCAGTACTTC	CASRDTLGDREQYF
TRBD2	TRBJ2-1	few	TRBV20-1	TGCAGTGCTAGCCCCGGGACTAGCGGTTACAATGAGCAGTTCTTC	CSASPGTSGYNEQFF
-	TRBJ1-6	few	TRBV27	TGTGCCAGCAGACGGGACCCTGGGGCCTATAATTCACCCCTCCACTTT	CASRRDPGAYNSPLHF
TRBD2	TRBJ2-1	-	TRBV2	TGTGCCAGCAGTGTGGGTAGCGGGAGGCGAGTTAGTGAGCAGTTCTTC	CASSVGSGRRVSEQFF
TRBD1	TRBJ1-5	many	TRBV20-1	TGCAGTGCTAGCTTAGGGGGCGCCGATCAGCCCCAGCATTTT	CSASLGGADQPQHF
-	TRBJ2-2	few	TRBV7-8	TGTGCCAGCAGCTTAGTCGACAGGAGCGACACCGGGGAGCTGTTTTTT	CASSLVDRSDTGELFF
-	TRBJ2-3	-	TRBV7-2	TGTGCCAGCAGCTTAGGTTCGGCAGATACGCAGTATTTT	CASSLGSADTQYF